Each of the 14 T cell receptor beta chains below was sequenced from the same sample in a study of response to subunit inactivated influenza vaccine. TCRdb passed the RT-PCR reads through MiXCR, listing each CDR3 protein once. The sample holds around 530,000 distinct CDR3 sequences; approximately 12% are singletons and the top ten take 10% to 13%. This specimen was PBMCs from blood, taken on the day of vaccination. The receptor source for this set is a man aged 45 to 65 who received an inactivated influenza vaccine.

V gene TRBV18 combines with J gene TRBJ2-7; D possibly corresponds to TRBD2 (6 bases). In germline, CDR1 is KGHSH, CDR2 LQKENI. Trimming cost V 3 bases and J 6 bases, with 12 bases left between them. The CDR3 length is 13 residues. This CDR3 is CASSPGTAGEQYF. CDR3 DNA sequence: TGTGCCAGCTCACCCGGGACTGCTGGCGAGCAGTACTTC.

This clonotype was observed a few times. Compared with germline, one end of the junction differs, possibly owing to a read error. The chain recombines TRBV7-8 with TRBJ2-1; D remains unclear. This CDR3 contains 15 residues. Germline V gene lookup returns CDR1 SGHVS and CDR2 FQNEAQ. CDR3 DNA: TGTGCCAGCAGCATAGCTCGGCTCGCCTACAATGAGCAGTTCTTC. The encoded protein is CASSIARLAYNEQFF. Combining the CDR3 with reference TRBV7-8 and TRBJ2-1 gives the whole variable domain GAGVSQSPRYKVAKRGQDVALRCDPISGHVSLFWYQQALGQGPEFLTYFQNEAQLDKSGLPSDRFFAERPEGSVSTLKIQRTQQEDSAVYLCASSIARLAYNEQFFGPGTRLTVL.

The chain recombines TRBV20-1 with TRBJ2-1; 13 bases map to TRBD2. The CDR3 totals 16 residues. V was pared by 2 bases and J by 5 bases, with 6 bases of the junction left unmatched. The germline V gene has CDR1 DFQATT and CDR2 SNEGSKA (reference sequence). The CDR3 DNA is TGCAGTGCTAGAACCGGACTAGCGGGGGATAACAATGAGCAGTTCTTC. This sequence encodes CSARTGLAGDNNEQFF.

This clonotype was seen more than once but under ten times. This chain joins TRBV28 and TRBJ2-5, with 10 positions matching TRBD1. The V segment lost 5 bases and the J segment 3 bases; nucleotides outside the gene matches: 6. The CDR3 covers 15 residues. The germline V gene encodes CDR1 MDHEN and CDR2 SYDVKM. The CDR3 DNA follows: TGTGCCAGCAGTCCTGGACAGGGGGTCAAAGAGACCCAGTACTTC. Its protein is CASSPGQGVKETQYF.

This clonotype has a handful of counts. V and J are TRBV6-5 and TRBJ2-7, with D possibly matching TRBD2 (5 bases). Trimming pared 6 bases from V and 0 bases from J, leaving 15 bases between. From germline, CDR1 is MNHEY and CDR2 SVGAGI. This CDR3 has 15 residues. Here the CDR3 reads CASSSRDPSSYEQYF. CDR3 DNA: TGTGCCAGCAGCTCTCGGGATCCGAGCTCCTACGAGCAGTACTTC.

This clonotype was found a few times. The chain combines TRBV10-3 with TRBJ2-2; 14 bases are shared with TRBD2. The J segment lost 6 bases and the V segment lost 6 bases, leaving 3 bases of the junction unmatched. The germline V gene has CDR1 ENHRY and CDR2 SYGVKD. There are 15 residues in the CDR3. The CDR3 sequence is CAIRGLAGESGELFF. The DNA for the CDR3 is TGTGCCATCAGGGGACTAGCGGGAGAATCCGGGGAGCTGTTTTTT.

This clonotype was picked up a small number of times. V usage is TRBV10-2 and J usage is TRBJ2-4; no firm D call. CDR1 is WSHSY, CDR2 SAAADI, per germline. This CDR3 region has 16 residues. V was trimmed by 2 bases and J by 0 bases, leaving 11 bases between them. The CDR3 protein is CASSEPGRVAKNIQYF. The DNA of the CDR3 is TGCGCCAGCAGTGAGCCGGGTAGGGTAGCCAAAAACATTCAGTACTTC.

Many counts were recorded for this clonotype. This rearrangement joins TRBV5-6 to TRBJ2-3; 10 bases are shared with TRBD1. V lost 6 bases to trimming and J lost 4 bases; unmatched junction nucleotides: 14. Germline V gene sequence: CDR1 SGHDT, CDR2 YYEEEE. This CDR3 has 17 amino acids. The CDR3 is CASISIRDRGSADTQYF. In DNA form, the CDR3 reads TGTGCCAGCATTTCAATACGGGACAGGGGCTCCGCAGATACGCAGTATTTT.

In this sample, this clonotype turned up a few times. The chain uses TRBV15 and TRBJ1-4; D possibly corresponds to TRBD1 (6 bases). There are 14 residues in the CDR3. CDR1 is LNHNV, CDR2 YYDKDF, per germline (reference sequence). The ends were cut back, 5 bases at V and 4 bases at J, with 11 bases in the middle. CDR3 DNA: TGTGCCACCAGCTACGGACAGAGTAATGAAAAACTGTTTTTT. Translating gives CATSYGQSNEKLFF.

This chain connects TRBV10-3 to TRBJ2-1; TRBD2 matches 10 bases. Losses at the gene ends were 3 bases for V and 4 bases for J; bases not matched to a gene: 3. This CDR3 contains 15 residues. The germline gives CDR1 ENHRY, CDR2 SYGVKD. The CDR3: CAISDLAGAYNEQFF. CDR3 in DNA: TGTGCCATCAGTGACCTAGCGGGGGCATACAATGAGCAGTTCTTC.

This sequence joins TRBV7-2 and TRBJ2-1, with TRBD2 as a possible D gene (5 bases). This CDR3 region has 14 residues. CDR1 and CDR2 (germline): SGHTA, FQGNSA. The germline V and J ends were trimmed by 5 bases and 6 bases, with 14 bases remaining between them. CDR3: CASSPERVVNEQFF. The DNA for the CDR3 is TGTGCCAGCAGCCCAGAGAGGGTGGTCAATGAGCAGTTCTTC. Drawing the rest from reference TRBV7-2 and TRBJ2-1, the complete variable domain is GAGVSQSPSNKVTEKGKDVELRCDPISGHTALYWYRQSLGQGLEFLIYFQGNSAPDKSGLPSDRFSAERTGGSVSTLTIQRTQQEDSAVYLCASSPERVVNEQFFGPGTRLTVL.

V and J are TRBV6-2 or TRBV6-3 and TRBJ2-1; D possibly corresponds to TRBD2 (6 bases). Germline CDR1 reads MNHEY; CDR2 reads SVGEGT. Trimming took off 2 bases at V and 6 bases at J, with 17 bases between the two ends. The CDR3 is 16 residues long. CDR3 in amino acids: CASSYGTQRSLNEQFF. The DNA of the CDR3 is TGTGCCAGCAGTTACGGGACTCAACGATCCCTCAATGAGCAGTTCTTC.

The sample holds many counts of this clonotype. The V call is TRBV11-2, the J call TRBJ1-3, with D possibly being TRBD1 (6 bases). V was clipped by 5 bases and J by 0 bases, with 11 bases between them. CDR1 SGHAT and CDR2 FQNNGV come from the germline V gene. The CDR3 length is 15 residues. CDR3 nucleotide sequence: TGTGCCAGCAGCCCCGGACAGAGCTCTGGAAACACCATATATTTT. Translating it yields CASSPGQSSGNTIYF.

This clonotype was counted only a few times. The rearrangement joins TRBV20-1 to TRBJ2-7, with 8 bases aligning to TRBD2. The germline CDR1 and CDR2 sequences are DFQATT and SNEGSKA (reference sequence). CDR3 length: 15 amino acids. Unmatched junction bases numbered 13, after V lost 3 bases and J lost 6 bases. The CDR3 loop reads CSARTGSSGLREQYF. The CDR3 DNA sequence: TGCAGTGCTAGGACCGGGTCTAGCGGGCTTCGCGAGCAGTACTTC.